What follows is one T cell receptor beta chain and its context. The germline gene is not matched at one end of the junction; a read error may be the cause. The data stem from a study of CD8 T cells in Susac syndrome. The CDR3 extends over 10 amino acids. CDR1 and CDR2 from the germline V gene are SQVTM and ANQGSEA. Random hexamers primed reverse transcription of roughly 0.5 to 1 ug RNA. MiXCR was run by TCRdb on the immunoSEQ multiplex PCR reads, yielding one entry per CDR3 protein. The sample carries approximately 210,000 distinct CDR3 sequences, 95% recorded once. The source is a human donor with multiple sclerosis. Sequenced sample: CD4+ T cells from PBMCs. This chain joins TRBV29-1 and TRBJ1-5, with D possibly being TRBD1 (5 bases). CDR3 sequence reads: CSVEQEGLYF. The CDR3 nucleotides are TGCAGCGTTGAACAAGAGGGGTTATACTTT.